This TCR beta chain was captured by sequencing in a study of identical twins. The germline V and J ends were trimmed by 4 bases and 2 bases, with 12 bases remaining between them. From germline, CDR1 is SGHRS and CDR2 YFSETQ. This CDR3 is 15 amino acids long. In the case of this clonotype: What it binds is not known.

General study results and limits: Weaker excess twin sharing was seen among beta out-of-frame sequences.

TCRdb re-analysed the 5' RACE reads in MiXCR, keeping a single row per CDR3 protein. The table includes about 520,000 distinct CDR3 sequences, roughly a fifth detected once. These data were also reused for a study on T cells expressing NK-cell markers. This second study notes: The study found these clonotypes also leading the CD3+CD56-NKG2C+ fraction in several donors.

The origin of this receptor is a young woman in good health. Specimen: CD4+ T cells sorted from blood. The gene calls are TRBV5-1 and TRBJ2-2; D unclear. The CDR3: CASSPGPPNTGELFF. The CDR3 DNA reads as TGCGCCAGCAGCCCCGGGCCCCCAAACACCGGGGAGCTGTTTTTT.